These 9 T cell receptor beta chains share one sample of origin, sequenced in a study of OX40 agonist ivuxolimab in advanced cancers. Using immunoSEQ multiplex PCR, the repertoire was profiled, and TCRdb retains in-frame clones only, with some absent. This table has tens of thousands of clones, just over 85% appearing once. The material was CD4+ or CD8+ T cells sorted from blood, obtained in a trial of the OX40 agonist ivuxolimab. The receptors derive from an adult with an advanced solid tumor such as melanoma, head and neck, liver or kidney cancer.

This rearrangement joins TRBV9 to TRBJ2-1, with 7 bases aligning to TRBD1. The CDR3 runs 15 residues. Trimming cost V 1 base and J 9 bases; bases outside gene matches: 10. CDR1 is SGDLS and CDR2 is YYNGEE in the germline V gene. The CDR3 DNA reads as TGTGCCAGCAGCGTAATGAGGGGGCCGGTGACTGAGCAGTTCTTC. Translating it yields CASSVMRGPVTEQFF.

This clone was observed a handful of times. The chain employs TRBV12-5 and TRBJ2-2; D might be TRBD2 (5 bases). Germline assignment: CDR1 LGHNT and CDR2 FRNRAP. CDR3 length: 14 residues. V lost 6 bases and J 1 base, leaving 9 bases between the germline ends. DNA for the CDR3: TGTGCTAGTGGGGGAGCCGGGAACACCGGGGAGCTGTTTTTT. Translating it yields CASGGAGNTGELFF.

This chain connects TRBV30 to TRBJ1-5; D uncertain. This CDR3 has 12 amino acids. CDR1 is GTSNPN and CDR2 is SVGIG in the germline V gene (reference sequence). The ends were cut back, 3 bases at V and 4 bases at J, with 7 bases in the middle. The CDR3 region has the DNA TGTGCCTGGAGCTCAGTAAATCAGCCCCAGCATTTT. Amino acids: CAWSSVNQPQHF.

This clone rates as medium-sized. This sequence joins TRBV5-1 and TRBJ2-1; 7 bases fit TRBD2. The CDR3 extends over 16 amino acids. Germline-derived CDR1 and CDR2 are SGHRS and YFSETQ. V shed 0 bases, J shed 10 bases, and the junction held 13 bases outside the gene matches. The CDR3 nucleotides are TGCGCCAGCAGCTTGGGAATCGCGGGAGAGGTTCAGGAGCAGTTCTTC. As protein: CASSLGIAGEVQEQFF.

The CDR3 spells CASNLGDSGANVLTF. The CDR3 DNA reads as TGTGCCAGTAATCTAGGGGACTCTGGGGCCAACGTCCTGACTTTC. The chain joins TRBV19 to TRBJ2-6; possible D gene TRBD1, 5 bases. Deletions cut 7 bases from V and 0 bases from J, with 10 bases between. This CDR3 is 15 amino acids long. Germline loops: CDR1 LNHDA, CDR2 SQIVND (reference sequence).

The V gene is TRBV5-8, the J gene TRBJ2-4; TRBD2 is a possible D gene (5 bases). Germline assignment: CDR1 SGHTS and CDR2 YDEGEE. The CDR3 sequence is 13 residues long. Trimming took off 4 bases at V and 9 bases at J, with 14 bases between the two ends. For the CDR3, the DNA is TGTGCCAGCAGCCTCTCGATCCGGGGCATTCAGTACTTC. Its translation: CASSLSIRGIQYF.

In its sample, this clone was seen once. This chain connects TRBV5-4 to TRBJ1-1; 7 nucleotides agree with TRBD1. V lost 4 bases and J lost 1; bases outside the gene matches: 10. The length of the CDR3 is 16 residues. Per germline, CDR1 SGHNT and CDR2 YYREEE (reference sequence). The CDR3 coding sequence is TGTGCCAGCAGCCCCACCCAGACAGGGAGGAACACTGAAGCTTTCTTT. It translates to CASSPTQTGRNTEAFF.

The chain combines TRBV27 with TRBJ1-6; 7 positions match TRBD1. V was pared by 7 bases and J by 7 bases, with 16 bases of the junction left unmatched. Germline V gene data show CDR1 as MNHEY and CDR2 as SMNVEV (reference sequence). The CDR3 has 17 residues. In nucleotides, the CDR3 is TGTGCCAGCACCGGCCGCTCCGACAGGGCTTCGAATTCACCCCTCCACTTT. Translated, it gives CASTGRSDRASNSPLHF.

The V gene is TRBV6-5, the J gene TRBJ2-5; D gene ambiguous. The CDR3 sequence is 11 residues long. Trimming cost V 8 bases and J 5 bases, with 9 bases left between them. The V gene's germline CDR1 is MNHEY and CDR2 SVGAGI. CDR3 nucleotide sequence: TGTGCCAGCGGTAGGGCGGAGACCCAGTACTTC. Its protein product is CASGRAETQYF.